This is a list of T cell receptor beta chains from one sample in a study of control samples from healthy donors and cancer patients. Method: immunoSEQ multiplex PCR; TCRdb's copy keeps in-frame clones and lacks some. The repertoire holds 130,000 to 150,000 clones, with 91% as singletons. Material for sequencing was blood. Source of these receptors: a young man in good health. The CDR3 runs from the conserved cysteine through the conserved F or W. A D gene is named only where the DNA matches it firmly. Clone sizes are given selectively: once, few, many, or a class where the clone is expanded.

V,J,D,size,DNA,CDR3
TRBV28,TRBJ1-3,-,-,TGTGCCAGCGGACCTACTTACTCTGGAAACACCATATATTTT,CASGPTYSGNTIYF
TRBV12-3/TRBV12-4,TRBJ2-7,-,-,TGTGCCAGCAGTTTTGCCGGCTACGAGCAGTACTTC,CASSFAGYEQYF
TRBV28,TRBJ2-1,-,once,TGTGCCAGCACGATCAGTTTCAATGAGCAGTTCTTC,CASTISFNEQFF
TRBV18,TRBJ1-4,-,-,TGTGCCAGCTCACCTAGACATGGCTGGCCGACTAATGAAAAACTGTTTTTT,CASSPRHGWPTNEKLFF
TRBV5-1,TRBJ2-2,TRBD1,-,TGCGCCAGCGGATACTCGACAGGGACGAGGGCCGGGGAGCTGTTTTTT,CASGYSTGTRAGELFF
TRBV28,TRBJ1-5,-,-,TGTGCCAGCATCCTCGGGGCAAATTGGGGGAATCAGCCCCAGCATTTT,CASILGANWGNQPQHF
TRBV2,TRBJ2-1,TRBD2,-,TGTGCCAGCAGTGAAGCGGGCGGGGGGGCGTGGAATGAGCAGTTCTTC,CASSEAGGGAWNEQFF
TRBV6-4,TRBJ2-3,-,-,TGTGCCAGCAGTCTCTTACCGGGGGCCCTCACAGATACGCAGTATTTT,CASSLLPGALTDTQYF
TRBV19,TRBJ1-1,-,once,TGTGCCAGTAGTTTATCAGGGTGGGCCACTGAAGCTTTCTTT,CASSLSGWATEAFF
TRBV6-1,TRBJ1-1,-,-,TGTGCCAGCAGTGAATCAGGTGCAGGGCTAAACACTGAAGCTTTCTTT,CASSESGAGLNTEAFF
TRBV18,TRBJ1-5,TRBD1,-,TGTGCCAGCTCGCCCCTACCGACAGGGGGAAATCAGCCCCAGCATTTT,CASSPLPTGGNQPQHF
TRBV18,TRBJ1-2,-,-,TGTGCCAGCTCACCACGCCAGGGTCCCAACTATGGCTACACCTTC,CASSPRQGPNYGYTF
TRBV27,TRBJ2-7,-,-,TGTGCCAGCAGTTCGACGGTCTCCTACGAGCAGTACTTC,CASSSTVSYEQYF
TRBV27,TRBJ1-5,-,-,TGTGCCAGCAGTTTAGGAGGGATATCGGGCAATCAGCCCCAGCATTTT,CASSLGGISGNQPQHF
TRBV7-8,TRBJ1-5,-,-,TGTGCCAGCAGCTTAGACCCCGGAGGCCCTCAGCCCCAGCATTTT,CASSLDPGGPQPQHF
TRBV11-2,TRBJ2-7,-,-,TGTGCCAGCAGCCCTAGGACGGAAACCTACGAGCAGTACTTC,CASSPRTETYEQYF
TRBV9,TRBJ1-6,-,-,TGTGCCAGCAGCGTAGCGTTGTATAATTCACCCCTCCACTTT,CASSVALYNSPLHF
TRBV9,TRBJ2-7,TRBD1,once,TGTGCCAGCAGCGAGGGACAGGGGGCCTACGAGCAGTACTTC,CASSEGQGAYEQYF
TRBV27,TRBJ1-2,-,-,TGTGCCAGCAGTTTATCCGGAAGTGGCTATGGCTACACCTTC,CASSLSGSGYGYTF
TRBV28,TRBJ1-4,TRBD1,few,TGTGCCAGCAGTTCGCGACAGGGTTCCCCTGAAAAACTGTTTTTT,CASSSRQGSPEKLFF
TRBV5-1,TRBJ2-7,TRBD2,-,TGCGCCAGCAGTCCAGCCAGCGGGGGTATTCACTCCTACGAGCAGTACTTC,CASSPASGGIHSYEQYF
TRBV6-1,TRBJ2-3,-,-,TGTGCCAGCAGTGAAAAAGGAAAAACCGGTGCAGATACGCAGTATTTT,CASSEKGKTGADTQYF
TRBV2,TRBJ2-3,TRBD2,-,TGTGCCAGCACCTACGGGACTAGCGTTAGCACAGATACGCAGTATTTT,CASTYGTSVSTDTQYF
TRBV30,TRBJ2-1,-,-,TGTGCCTGGAGTGTATTTGACAGGCCAGTGGATGAGCAGTTCTTC,CAWSVFDRPVDEQFF
TRBV4-1,TRBJ2-7,-,-,TGCGCCAGCAGCCAAGATAGCGGTAGGCAGTACTTC,CASSQDSGRQYF
TRBV6-1,TRBJ1-2,-,-,TGTGCCAGCAGTGGGGGCAGAAACTATGGCTACACCTTC,CASSGGRNYGYTF
TRBV5-1,TRBJ2-7,-,-,TGCGCCAGCACCTTCAACAGTGGAAATGTCTACGAGCAGTACTTC,CASTFNSGNVYEQYF
TRBV6-2/TRBV6-3,TRBJ2-1,-,-,TGTGCCAGCAGTTCCGAACACAGGGCCCCCTACAATGAGCAGTTCTTC,CASSSEHRAPYNEQFF
TRBV5-8,TRBJ2-1,TRBD1,-,TGTGCCAGCAGCTTTTCCCGGGACAGGGCGAATGAGCAGTTCTTC,CASSFSRDRANEQFF
TRBV6-6,TRBJ1-2,TRBD1,-,TGTGCCAGCAGTTCAGGGGGATACTATGGCTACACCTTC,CASSSGGYYGYTF
TRBV5-1,TRBJ2-7,TRBD2,-,TGCGCCAGCAGCTTGGACACTAGCGGGGACGAGCAGTACTTC,CASSLDTSGDEQYF
TRBV5-1,TRBJ1-2,-,-,TGCGCCAGCAGCTTGGACAGGGTAGAGTATGGCTACACCTTC,CASSLDRVEYGYTF
TRBV13,TRBJ1-2,-,-,TGTGCCAGCAGCCAAAGGGGACCTTTCTATGGCTACACCTTC,CASSQRGPFYGYTF